The T cell receptor beta chain described here comes from a study of T-cell memory formation after mild COVID-19. Across the study: For the most part, TCR clusters were specific to one donor. Regarding the study as a whole: Pre-infection memory harbored some responding clones, suggesting cross-reactive memory joined.

Barcoded TCR alpha and TCR beta cDNA libraries with UMIs came from 5'RACE using constant-segment primers. TCRdb used MiXCR to reprocess the 5' RACE reads, holding one entry per CDR3 protein. The data contain about half a million distinct CDR3 sequences, 15% to 20% of them singletons. Notes on this clonotype: The target antigen is unknown.

Germline loops: CDR1 SGHDT, CDR2 YYEEEE. The CDR3 length is 15 residues. The V and J ends lost 4 bases and 0 bases respectively, with 13 bases between them. What was sequenced was PBMCs or a T cell subset sorted from them (not recorded which). This sequence originates from an adult woman who had mild COVID-19 (a few samples of this study predate the infection). Cell type and time point are not known. The chain links TRBV5-6 to TRBJ1-2; D is undetermined. CDR3 residues: CASSHRVLANYGYTF. For the CDR3, the DNA is TGTGCCAGCAGCCACCGGGTACTAGCTAACTATGGCTACACCTTC.